One and the same sample provided the 3 T cell receptor beta chains below, sequenced in a study of CD8 T cells in ankylosing spondylitis. TCRdb called the 5' RACE reads again in MiXCR, with one record for every CDR3 protein. The sample yields around 210,000 distinct CDR3 sequences, 8% to 10% seen once. The sequencing sample was made of blood, either unsorted or a sorted T cell fraction (not recorded which). These TCRs come from a female donor with ankylosing spondylitis or in good health (not recorded which).

This CDR3 reads CASNREWDGYTF. The DNA of the CDR3 is TGTGCCAGTAACAGGGAATGGGACGGCTACACCTTC. The chain couples TRBV19 to TRBJ1-2; TRBD1 is a possible D gene (6 bases). The CDR3 runs to 12 residues. Trimming took 7 bases from V and 8 from J, leaving 14 bases between them. In germline, CDR1 is LNHDA, CDR2 SQIVND (reference sequence). The variable domain in full, with the rest retrieved from reference TRBV19 and TRBJ1-2, is DGGITQSPKYLFRKEGQNVTLSCEQNLNHDAMYWYRQDPGQGLRLIYYSQIVNDFQKGDIAEGYSVSREKKESFPLTVTSAQKNPTAFYLCASNREWDGYTFGSGTRLTVV.

This clonotype was detected ten times or more. The chain carries TRBV10-3 and TRBJ2-2; D unresolved. V was cut by 5 bases and J by 3 bases, with 4 bases left in between. Per the germline V gene, CDR1 is ENHRY and CDR2 is SYGVKD. The length of the CDR3 is 12 residues. CDR3 in DNA: TGTGCCATCAGTCTCGACACCGGGGAGCTGTTTTTT. It encodes CAISLDTGELFF.

This clonotype was picked up many times. CDR3 DNA sequence: TGTGCCAGCAGCTTAGCCCCGGGCCAAGCCTACGAGCAGTACTTC. This gives the protein CASSLAPGQAYEQYF. The chain uses TRBV7-2 and TRBJ2-7; D gene ambiguous. The germline gives CDR1 SGHTA, CDR2 FQGNSA. V lost 0 bases and J lost 2, with 11 bases in between. The CDR3 sequence is 15 residues long. Variable domain in full (rest from reference TRBV7-2 and TRBJ2-7): GAGVSQSPSNKVTEKGKDVELRCDPISGHTALYWYRQSLGQGLEFLIYFQGNSAPDKSGLPSDRFSAERTGGSVSTLTIQRTQQEDSAVYLCASSLAPGQAYEQYFGPGTRLTVT.